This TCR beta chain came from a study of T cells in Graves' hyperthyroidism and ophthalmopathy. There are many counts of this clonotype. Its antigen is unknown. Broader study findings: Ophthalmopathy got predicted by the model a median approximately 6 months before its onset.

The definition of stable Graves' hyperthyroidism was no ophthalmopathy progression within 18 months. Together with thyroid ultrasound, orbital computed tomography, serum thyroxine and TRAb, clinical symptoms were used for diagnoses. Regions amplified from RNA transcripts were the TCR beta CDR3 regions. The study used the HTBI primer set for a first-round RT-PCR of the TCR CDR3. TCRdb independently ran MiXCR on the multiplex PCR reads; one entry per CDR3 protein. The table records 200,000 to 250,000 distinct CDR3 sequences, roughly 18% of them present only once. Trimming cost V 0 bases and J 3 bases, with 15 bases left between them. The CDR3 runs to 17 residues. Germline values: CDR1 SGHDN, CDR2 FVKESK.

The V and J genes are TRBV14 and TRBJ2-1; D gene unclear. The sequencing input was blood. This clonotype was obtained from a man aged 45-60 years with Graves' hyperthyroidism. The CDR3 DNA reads TGTGCCAGCAGCCAAGATCCGTACGAGCCAGGCTACAATGAGCAGTTCTTC. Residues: CASSQDPYEPGYNEQFF.